This T cell receptor beta chain was obtained from a study of TIL therapy for anti-PD-1-resistant metastatic lung cancer. Sequencing used immunoSEQ v3. Libraries were sequenced to approximately 2 million read pairs (survey) or 5-6 million (deep). Assay used: immunoSEQ multiplex PCR; TCRdb lists only in-frame clones, some missing. Here the sample spans about 44,000 clones, 70% to 85% being singletons. Overall study findings and caveats: The baseline peripheral repertoire was partially replaced by infused TIL clonotypes that later decayed.

On this clone itself: The antigen remains undetermined.

Time point noted: pre-treatment sample, taken before nivolumab and TIL therapy. The CDR3 length is 18 residues. The receptor's source is a man between 65 and 85 years old with non-small cell lung cancer. Specimen: blood, collected at baseline. The chain carries TRBV21-1 and TRBJ2-7; TRBD1 is the table's D call and was not checked against the DNA. TRBV21-1 is shown as a pseudogene. CDR3 bases: TGTGCCAGCAGAAAACCCGGGACAGGGGTTTCCCTCCCCTTCGAGCAGTACTTC. It encodes CASRKPGTGVSLPFEQYF.